These T cell receptor beta chains were read from a single sample in a study of blood T cell repertoires in COVID-19. Clones were read by immunoSEQ multiplex PCR, and TCRdb kept only the in-frame ones, dropping some. The sample includes about 180,000 clones, more than 65% of them seen just once. The sequenced material came from peripheral blood. Source of these receptors: a woman aged 55-75 years with COVID-19, enrolled during active disease. Both conserved end residues are part of each CDR3. Each record gives: CDR3 length, clone size, D gene, V gene, J gene, CDR3 DNA, CDR3 protein. A D gene is named only where the DNA matches it firmly. Some rows have no size entry. The others give once, few or many, or a class for an expanded clone.

len: 15; abundance: NA; d_gene: TRBD1; v_gene: TRBV5-1; j_gene: TRBJ1-2; CDR3nt: TGCGCCAGCAGCTTGGGACAGGGAAGTACCTATGGCTACACCTTC; CDR3aa: CASSLGQGSTYGYTF
len: 15; abundance: many; d_gene: TRBD2; v_gene: TRBV6-1; j_gene: TRBJ2-3; CDR3nt: TGTGCCAGCAGTGAGGTGCTAGCGGGGTCAGATACGCAGTATTTT; CDR3aa: CASSEVLAGSDTQYF
len: 12; abundance: few; d_gene: NA; v_gene: TRBV6-5; j_gene: TRBJ1-4; CDR3nt: TGTGCCAGCAGCCGAGCGAATGAAAAACTGTTTTTT; CDR3aa: CASSRANEKLFF
len: 15; abundance: once; d_gene: TRBD1; v_gene: TRBV7-2; j_gene: TRBJ2-7; CDR3nt: TGTGCCAGCAGCTCGGACAGGGGGGTCCCCTACGAGCAGTACTTC; CDR3aa: CASSSDRGVPYEQYF
len: 17; abundance: few; d_gene: TRBD2; v_gene: TRBV11-2; j_gene: TRBJ2-5; CDR3nt: TGTGCCAGCAGCGATCCGACTAGCGGGAGGGCCATAGAGACCCAGTACTTC; CDR3aa: CASSDPTSGRAIETQYF
len: 15; abundance: once; d_gene: NA; v_gene: TRBV18; j_gene: TRBJ2-5; CDR3nt: TGTGCCAGCTCACGTCGCCCAGCAGGCCAAGAGACCCAGTACTTC; CDR3aa: CASSRRPAGQETQYF
len: 17; abundance: NA; d_gene: TRBD1; v_gene: TRBV5-1; j_gene: TRBJ2-7; CDR3nt: TGCGCCAGCAGCTCGCAACAGGGGGCGATACTACCCTACGAGCAGTACTTC; CDR3aa: CASSSQQGAILPYEQYF
len: 12; abundance: once; d_gene: TRBD1; v_gene: TRBV19; j_gene: TRBJ2-1; CDR3nt: TGTGCCAGTAGTATAGACAGGGGGCAACAGTTCTTC; CDR3aa: CASSIDRGQQFF
len: 15; abundance: medium-sized; d_gene: TRBD2; v_gene: TRBV7-9; j_gene: TRBJ2-2; CDR3nt: TGTGCCAGCAGCCCCCGGACTAGCGGGAGAGGGGAGCTGTTTTTT; CDR3aa: CASSPRTSGRGELFF
len: 15; abundance: once; d_gene: NA; v_gene: TRBV5-1; j_gene: TRBJ1-2; CDR3nt: TGCGCCAGCAGCTTGGCCGGGGGGCTTAGCTATGGCTACACCTTC; CDR3aa: CASSLAGGLSYGYTF
len: 12; abundance: NA; d_gene: TRBD1; v_gene: TRBV28; j_gene: TRBJ1-2; CDR3nt: TGTGCCAGCAGTCGGGACAGTTATGGCTACACCTTC; CDR3aa: CASSRDSYGYTF
len: 13; abundance: NA; d_gene: NA; v_gene: TRBV16; j_gene: TRBJ2-7; CDR3nt: TGTGCCAGCAGCCTCCTCCGGGACTACGAGCAGTACTTC; CDR3aa: CASSLLRDYEQYF
len: 15; abundance: few; d_gene: NA; v_gene: TRBV5-1; j_gene: TRBJ1-4; CDR3nt: TGCGCCAGCAGCCCCGGTCGACTGAGTAATGAAAAACTGTTTTTT; CDR3aa: CASSPGRLSNEKLFF
len: 16; abundance: NA; d_gene: TRBD2; v_gene: TRBV9; j_gene: TRBJ2-1; CDR3nt: TGTGCCAGCAGCGGGACCCCGGGAGGTTCCTACAATGAGCAGTTCTTC; CDR3aa: CASSGTPGGSYNEQFF
len: 15; abundance: once; d_gene: NA; v_gene: TRBV28; j_gene: TRBJ2-2; CDR3nt: TGTGCCAGCAGTTCCATCCCCCCACTCGCCGGGGAGCTGTTTTTT; CDR3aa: CASSSIPPLAGELFF
len: 15; abundance: once; d_gene: NA; v_gene: TRBV5-4; j_gene: TRBJ2-3; CDR3nt: TGTGCCAGCAGCCTTGGTACTACTAAAACAGATACGCAGTATTTT; CDR3aa: CASSLGTTKTDTQYF
len: 13; abundance: NA; d_gene: TRBD1; v_gene: TRBV10-3; j_gene: TRBJ1-4; CDR3nt: TGTGCCACCGGGACAGGGAAGAATGAAAAACTGTTTTTT; CDR3aa: CATGTGKNEKLFF
len: 16; abundance: NA; d_gene: TRBD2; v_gene: TRBV7-9; j_gene: TRBJ2-3; CDR3nt: TGTGCCAGCAGCTCCCGCGGGGGTCGACGCACAGATACGCAGTATTTT; CDR3aa: CASSSRGGRRTDTQYF
len: 13; abundance: NA; d_gene: NA; v_gene: TRBV6-5; j_gene: TRBJ1-2; CDR3nt: TGTGCCAGCAGTTACAGACAGCAATATGGCTACACCTTC; CDR3aa: CASSYRQQYGYTF
len: 20; abundance: NA; d_gene: TRBD1; v_gene: TRBV18; j_gene: TRBJ1-3; CDR3nt: TGTGCCAGCTCAATCCGACTGGGACAGGGGGAAATTCGATCTGGAAACACCATATATTTT; CDR3aa: CASSIRLGQGEIRSGNTIYF
len: 16; abundance: NA; d_gene: TRBD2; v_gene: TRBV9; j_gene: TRBJ2-5; CDR3nt: TGTGCCAGCAGCGTAGGAGGGACTAGAGGCATAGAGACCCAGTACTTC; CDR3aa: CASSVGGTRGIETQYF
len: 16; abundance: NA; d_gene: NA; v_gene: TRBV5-6; j_gene: TRBJ2-7; CDR3nt: TGTGCCAGCAGGAAAGGACAGAGCCTTAGGTTATGGGAGCAGTACTTC; CDR3aa: CASRKGQSLRLWEQYF
len: 10; abundance: NA; d_gene: NA; v_gene: TRBV11-3; j_gene: TRBJ1-2; CDR3nt: TGTGCCAGCAGCCGGGTCGGCTACACCTTC; CDR3aa: CASSRVGYTF
len: 16; abundance: NA; d_gene: TRBD1; v_gene: TRBV24-1; j_gene: TRBJ1-1; CDR3nt: TGTGCCACCAGTGATGGACAGGGGGCGGGTGGGACTGAAGCTTTCTTT; CDR3aa: CATSDGQGAGGTEAFF
len: 14; abundance: NA; d_gene: TRBD1; v_gene: TRBV28; j_gene: TRBJ1-5; CDR3nt: TGTGCCAGCAGGTCAGGGGGTTCCAATCAGCCCCAGCATTTT; CDR3aa: CASRSGGSNQPQHF
len: 10; abundance: NA; d_gene: NA; v_gene: TRBV20-1; j_gene: TRBJ1-1; CDR3nt: TGCAGTGAAAGAGGGGGTACTGCTTTCTTT; CDR3aa: CSERGGTAFF
len: 16; abundance: NA; d_gene: TRBD2; v_gene: TRBV9; j_gene: TRBJ2-7; CDR3nt: TGTGCCAGCAGCGTAGACGCGGCTAGCGGGAGCTACGAGCAGTACTTC; CDR3aa: CASSVDAASGSYEQYF
len: 12; abundance: NA; d_gene: NA; v_gene: TRBV28; j_gene: TRBJ1-5; CDR3nt: TGTGCCAGCAGTCGTCCCGATCAGCCCCAGCATTTT; CDR3aa: CASSRPDQPQHF
len: 16; abundance: NA; d_gene: NA; v_gene: TRBV6-9; j_gene: TRBJ1-3; CDR3nt: TGTGCCAGCAGTTATGGGGCGCCAGGCTCAGGAAACACCATATATTTT; CDR3aa: CASSYGAPGSGNTIYF
len: 13; abundance: NA; d_gene: NA; v_gene: TRBV28; j_gene: TRBJ1-1; CDR3nt: TGTGCCAGCAGTTTAGGGGCGCGGACTGAAGCTTTCTTT; CDR3aa: CASSLGARTEAFF
len: 14; abundance: NA; d_gene: TRBD1; v_gene: TRBV6-5; j_gene: TRBJ1-4; CDR3nt: TGTGCCAGCACCGCGGACAGGTGGGATGAAAAACTGTTTTTT; CDR3aa: CASTADRWDEKLFF
len: 16; abundance: NA; d_gene: TRBD1; v_gene: TRBV9; j_gene: TRBJ2-7; CDR3nt: TGTGCCAGCAGCGTAGGGCTGGGACAGGGAGGTAACGAGCAGTACTTC; CDR3aa: CASSVGLGQGGNEQYF
len: 14; abundance: NA; d_gene: NA; v_gene: TRBV11-3; j_gene: TRBJ2-1; CDR3nt: TGTGCCAGCAGCGGGGGGAGCTCCTACAATGAGCAGTTCTTC; CDR3aa: CASSGGSSYNEQFF
len: 15; abundance: few; d_gene: TRBD1; v_gene: TRBV4-3; j_gene: TRBJ1-5; CDR3nt: TGCGCCAGCAGCCAAGGGACAGGGGGAGTTCAGCCCCAGCATTTT; CDR3aa: CASSQGTGGVQPQHF
len: 15; abundance: few; d_gene: TRBD2; v_gene: TRBV11-2; j_gene: TRBJ2-1; CDR3nt: TGTGCCAGCAGCTTCGGGAGGGCCCCCAACAATGAGCAGTTCTTC; CDR3aa: CASSFGRAPNNEQFF
len: 15; abundance: NA; d_gene: TRBD2; v_gene: TRBV6-5; j_gene: TRBJ2-1; CDR3nt: TGTGCCAGCAGTTACGATAGCGGGGGGTGGAATGAGCAGTTCTTC; CDR3aa: CASSYDSGGWNEQFF
len: 19; abundance: NA; d_gene: TRBD2; v_gene: TRBV18; j_gene: TRBJ2-2; CDR3nt: TGTGCCAGCTCACTCTTCGGACTAGCGGGGGGCCATAACACCGGGGAGCTGTTTTTT; CDR3aa: CASSLFGLAGGHNTGELFF